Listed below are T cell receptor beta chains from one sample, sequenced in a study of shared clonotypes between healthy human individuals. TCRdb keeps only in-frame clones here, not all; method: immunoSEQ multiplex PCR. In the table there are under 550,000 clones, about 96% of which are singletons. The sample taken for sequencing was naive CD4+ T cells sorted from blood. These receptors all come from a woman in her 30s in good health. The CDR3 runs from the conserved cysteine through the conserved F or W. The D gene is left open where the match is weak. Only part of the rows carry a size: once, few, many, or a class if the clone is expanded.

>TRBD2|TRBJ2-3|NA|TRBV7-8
TGTGCCAGCAGCTTAGTGGAGTGGGCGGGAGGGCCGACAGATACGCAGTATTTT
CASSLVEWAGGPTDTQYF
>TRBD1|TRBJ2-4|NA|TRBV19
TGTGCCAGTACACAGACAGGGATTTCCAAAAACATTCAGTACTTC
CASTQTGISKNIQYF
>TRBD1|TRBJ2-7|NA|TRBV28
TGTGCCAGCACTATTAGGGGACAGGTCAACGAGCAGTACTTC
CASTIRGQVNEQYF
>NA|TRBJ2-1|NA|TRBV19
TGTGCCAGTAGCCCGCAAGGGGAGCCCTCCTACAATGAGCAGTTCTTC
CASSPQGEPSYNEQFF
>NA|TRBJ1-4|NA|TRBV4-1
TGCGCCAGCAGCCGGGCCCCCACTTCAACTAATGAAAAACTGTTTTTT
CASSRAPTSTNEKLFF
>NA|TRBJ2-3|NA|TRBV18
TGTGCCAGCTCACCACCGAGAATAGTCGGAGATACGCAGTATTTT
CASSPPRIVGDTQYF
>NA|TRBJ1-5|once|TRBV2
TGTGCCAGCAGTTATCAGGGTGGTGATCAGCCCCAGCATTTT
CASSYQGGDQPQHF
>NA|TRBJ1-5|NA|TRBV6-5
TGTGTCAGCAGTTACGGGCAGGGCCGGCAGCCCCAGCATTTT
CVSSYGQGRQPQHF
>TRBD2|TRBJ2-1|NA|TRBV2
TGTGCCAGCAGTGATTTGGGACTAGAAGTCAATGAGCAGTTCTTC
CASSDLGLEVNEQFF
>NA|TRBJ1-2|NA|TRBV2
TGTGCCAGCAGTGAAAACGCCGGACAGTTTTATGGCTACACCTTC
CASSENAGQFYGYTF
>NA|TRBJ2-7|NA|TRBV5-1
TGCGCCAGCAGCTTGGTAACAGGTCCCCTCGAGCAGTACTTC
CASSLVTGPLEQYF
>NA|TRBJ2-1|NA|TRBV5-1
TGCGCCAGCAGCTTGGCCCGTCAGAGTAATGAGCAGTTCTTC
CASSLARQSNEQFF
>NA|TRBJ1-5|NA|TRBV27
TGTGCCAGCAGTTTACGGGCCTCCTTTGGCAATCAGCCCCAGCATTTT
CASSLRASFGNQPQHF
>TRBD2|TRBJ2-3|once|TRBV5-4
TGTGCCAGCAGCCCACTAGCGGGAGTGACAGATACGCAGTATTTT
CASSPLAGVTDTQYF
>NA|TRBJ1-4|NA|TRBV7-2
TGTGCCAGCAGCCTCACCGGGACACCGGCCGAAAAACTGTTTTTT
CASSLTGTPAEKLFF
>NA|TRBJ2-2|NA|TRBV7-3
TGTGCCAGCAGCTTACGGCAGGGGAACACCGGGGAGCTGTTTTTT
CASSLRQGNTGELFF
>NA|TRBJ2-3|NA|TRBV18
TGTGCCAGCTCACCGGACACGGGCCCCACAGATACGCAGTATTTT
CASSPDTGPTDTQYF
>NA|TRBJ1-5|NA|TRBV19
TGTGCCAGTACCCCGAGAACGAAAATACCAGGGAATAGCAATCAGCCCCAGCATTTT
CASTPRTKIPGNSNQPQHF
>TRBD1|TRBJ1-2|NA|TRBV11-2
TGTGCCAGCAGCTTAGGGGACAGGGGGGCCTATGGCTACACCTTC
CASSLGDRGAYGYTF
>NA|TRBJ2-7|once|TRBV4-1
TGCGCCAGCAGCCAAGCGGCAGGGGCTTCCTACGAGCAGTACTTC
CASSQAAGASYEQYF
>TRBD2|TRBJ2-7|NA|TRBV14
TGTGCCAGCAGCCACCAGCGGGGAGGATACGAGCAGTACTTC
CASSHQRGGYEQYF
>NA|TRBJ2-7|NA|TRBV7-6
TGTGCCAGCAGCTTAGAAGGGAAATCCTACGAGCAGTACTTC
CASSLEGKSYEQYF
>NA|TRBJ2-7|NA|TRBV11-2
TGTGCCAGCAGCTCCTCGGTCAGGCACGAGCAGTACTTC
CASSSSVRHEQYF
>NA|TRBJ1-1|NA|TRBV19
TGTGCCAGTAGGACCGTACAGGGTTACACTGAAGCTTTCTTT
CASRTVQGYTEAFF
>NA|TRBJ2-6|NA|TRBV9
TGTGCCAGCAGGAAAGCCAACGTCCTGACTTTC
CASRKANVLTF
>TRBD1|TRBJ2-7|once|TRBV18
TGTGCCAGCTCACCATTTCACGGACAGGGGGACGAGCAGTACTTC
CASSPFHGQGDEQYF
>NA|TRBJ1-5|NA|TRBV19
TGTGCCAGTAGTTTGGACCGCAGCAATCAGCCCCAGCATTTT
CASSLDRSNQPQHF
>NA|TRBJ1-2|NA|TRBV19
TGTGCCAGTAGTATCCAACGGACGACCGGCTACACCTTC
CASSIQRTTGYTF
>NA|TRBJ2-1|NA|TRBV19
TGTGCCAGTAGTATGGCCGGGCGCTCTAGCTCCTACAATGAGCAGTTCTTC
CASSMAGRSSSYNEQFF
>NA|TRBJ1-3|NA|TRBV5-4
TGTGCCAGCAGCCCCCCTATAGACGGAAACACCATATATTTT
CASSPPIDGNTIYF
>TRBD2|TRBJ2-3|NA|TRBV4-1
TGCGCCAGCAGCCAAGACCAGACTAGCAGTTTTTATGATACGCAGTATTTT
CASSQDQTSSFYDTQYF
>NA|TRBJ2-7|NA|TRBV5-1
TGCGCCAGCAGCTTGGTCCCCGCCTCCTACGAGCAGTACTTC
CASSLVPASYEQYF
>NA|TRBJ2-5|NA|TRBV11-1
TGTGCCAGCACCCTAAGATCTGAGACCCAGTACTTC
CASTLRSETQYF
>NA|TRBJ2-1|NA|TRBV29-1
TGCAGCGTTGGAGGGGTGATCTACAATGAGCAGTTCTTC
CSVGGVIYNEQFF
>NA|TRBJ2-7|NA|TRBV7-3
TGTGCCAGCAGCTTAGACGGAACCTCCTACGAGCAGTACTTC
CASSLDGTSYEQYF
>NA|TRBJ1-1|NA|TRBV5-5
TGTGCCAGCAGCTTGCAAGGTCATATGATAACGCCCGAAGCTTTCTTT
CASSLQGHMITPEAFF
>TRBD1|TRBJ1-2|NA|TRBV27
TGTGCCAGCAGTTTTAATCCCGGGACAGGGGTTGATGGCTACACCTTC
CASSFNPGTGVDGYTF